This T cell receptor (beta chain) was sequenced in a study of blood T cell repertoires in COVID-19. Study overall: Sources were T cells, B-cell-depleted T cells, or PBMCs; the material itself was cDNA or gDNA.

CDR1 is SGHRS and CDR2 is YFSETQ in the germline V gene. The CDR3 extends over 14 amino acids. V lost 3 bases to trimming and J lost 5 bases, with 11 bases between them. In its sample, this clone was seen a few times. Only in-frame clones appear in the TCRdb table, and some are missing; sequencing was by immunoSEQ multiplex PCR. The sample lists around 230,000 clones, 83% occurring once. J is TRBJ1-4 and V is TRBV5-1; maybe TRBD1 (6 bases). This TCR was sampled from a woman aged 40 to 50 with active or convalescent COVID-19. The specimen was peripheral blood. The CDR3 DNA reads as TGCGCCAGCAGCTCACAGGGCCAAAATGAAAAACTGTTTTTT. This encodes CASSSQGQNEKLFF.